What follows are 5 T cell receptor beta chains derived from one specimen sequenced in a study of cytomegalovirus exposure and HLA in healthy donors. Researchers ran the PCR with 60 Vbeta and 13 Jbeta primers. TCRdb's copy holds only in-frame clones and misses some; the assay was immunoSEQ multiplex PCR. The data show 130,000 or so clones, 76% seen once. Specimen: PBMCs. These receptors all come from a female donor in good health and CMV-seropositive.

The J gene is TRBJ1-4, the V gene TRBV19, with 7 bases matching TRBD1. Germline assignment: CDR1 LNHDA and CDR2 SQIVND (reference sequence). The V and J ends lost 7 bases and 7 bases, in that order; junction bases with no gene match: 6. This CDR3 comprises 13 residues. CDR3: CASKDRRFEKLFF. CDR3 in DNA: TGTGCCAGTAAGGACAGGAGGTTTGAAAAACTGTTTTTT.

This clone was observed a few times. The chain links TRBV10-2 to TRBJ2-1, with TRBD2 identical over 9 bases. CDR1 WSHSY and CDR2 SAAADI come from the germline V gene. The CDR3 has 15 amino acids. J gave up 14 bases and V 0 bases, and 11 bases lay outside the gene matches. CDR3 in amino acids: CASSESETSGVEKFF. The CDR3 bases are TGCGCCAGCAGTGAGTCCGAGACTAGCGGTGTAGAAAAGTTCTTC.

The gene calls are TRBV28 and TRBJ2-7; 7 bases agree with TRBD2. Germline V lookup: CDR1 MDHEN, CDR2 SYDVKM. Trimming took 4 bases from V and 5 from J; bases not matched to a gene: 11. This CDR3 region has 15 residues. Here the CDR3 reads CASSSQTSWSHEQYF. The CDR3 DNA reads as TGTGCCAGCAGTTCACAGACTAGCTGGAGTCACGAGCAGTACTTC.

The chain uses TRBV7-2 and TRBJ2-1, with 9 bases fitting TRBD2. V gave up 5 bases and J gave up 6 bases; unmatched junction bases: 8. The CDR3 totals 15 residues. The germline V gene encodes CDR1 SGHTA and CDR2 FQGNSA. The DNA for the CDR3 is TGTGCCAGCAGCCATAGCGGGAGCTGGGCCAATGAGCAGTTCTTC. Translation: CASSHSGSWANEQFF. Looking up the rest from reference TRBV7-2 and TRBJ2-1 gives the full variable domain: GAGVSQSPSNKVTEKGKDVELRCDPISGHTALYWYRQSLGQGLEFLIYFQGNSAPDKSGLPSDRFSAERTGGSVSTLTIQRTQQEDSAVYLCASSHSGSWANEQFFGPGTRLTVL.

The rearrangement uses TRBV7-2 and TRBJ2-3; 8 nucleotides align to TRBD2. Germline loops: CDR1 SGHTA, CDR2 FQGNSA. This CDR3 comprises 16 residues. V was pared by 5 bases and J by 4 bases, with 11 bases of the junction left unmatched. CDR3 coding DNA: TGTGCCAGCAGCCCCCCAGCGGGAGTCGGGTCAGATACGCAGTATTTT. Residues: CASSPPAGVGSDTQYF.